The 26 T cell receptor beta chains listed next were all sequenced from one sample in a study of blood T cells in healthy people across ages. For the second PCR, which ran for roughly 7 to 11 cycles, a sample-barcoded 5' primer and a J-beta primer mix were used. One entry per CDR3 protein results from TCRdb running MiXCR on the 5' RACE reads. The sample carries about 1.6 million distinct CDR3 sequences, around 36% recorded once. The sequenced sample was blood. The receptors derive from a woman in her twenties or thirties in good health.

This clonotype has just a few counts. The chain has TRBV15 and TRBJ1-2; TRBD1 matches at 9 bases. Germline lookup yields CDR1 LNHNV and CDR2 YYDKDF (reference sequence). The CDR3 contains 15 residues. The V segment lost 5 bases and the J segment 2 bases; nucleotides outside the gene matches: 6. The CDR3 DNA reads TGTGCCACCAGCTCCCGACAGGGGGGAAACTATGGCTACACCTTC. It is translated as CATSSRQGGNYGYTF.

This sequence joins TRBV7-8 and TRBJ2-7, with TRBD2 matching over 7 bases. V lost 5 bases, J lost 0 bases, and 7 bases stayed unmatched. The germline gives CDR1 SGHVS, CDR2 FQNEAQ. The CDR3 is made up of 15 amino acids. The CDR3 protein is CASSPGLERSYEQYF. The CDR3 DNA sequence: TGTGCCAGCAGCCCAGGACTAGAGCGCTCCTACGAGCAGTACTTC.

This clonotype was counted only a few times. CDR3 protein: CASSPPRNGNEQFF. The CDR3 nucleotides read TGTGCCAGCAGCCCCCCACGGAACGGCAATGAGCAGTTCTTC. The chain has TRBV6-5 and TRBJ2-1; D uncertain. The CDR3 consists of 14 residues. CDR1 and CDR2 from the germline V gene are MNHEY and SVGAGI. V shed 6 bases and J shed 6 bases, with 15 bases lying between them.

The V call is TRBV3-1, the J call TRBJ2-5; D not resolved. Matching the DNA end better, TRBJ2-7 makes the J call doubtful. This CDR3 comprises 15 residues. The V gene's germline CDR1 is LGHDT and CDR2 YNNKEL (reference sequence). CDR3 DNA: TGTGCCAGCAGCCAAGAGGGCCTAGTCCGCTACGAGCAGTACTTC. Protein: CASSQEGLVRYEQYF.

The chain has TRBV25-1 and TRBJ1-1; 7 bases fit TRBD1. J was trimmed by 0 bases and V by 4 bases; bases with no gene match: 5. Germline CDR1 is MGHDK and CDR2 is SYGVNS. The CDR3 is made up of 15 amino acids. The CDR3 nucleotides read TGTGCCAGCAGTGCACCGGGACAGATGAACACTGAAGCTTTCTTT. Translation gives CASSAPGQMNTEAFF.

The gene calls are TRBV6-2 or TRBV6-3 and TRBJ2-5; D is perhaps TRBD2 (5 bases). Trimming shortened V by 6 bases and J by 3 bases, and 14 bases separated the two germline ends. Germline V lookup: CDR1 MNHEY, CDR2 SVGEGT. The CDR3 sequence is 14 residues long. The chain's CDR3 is CASSSRDPKETQYF. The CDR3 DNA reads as TGTGCCAGCAGCTCACGGGATCCTAAAGAGACCCAGTACTTC.

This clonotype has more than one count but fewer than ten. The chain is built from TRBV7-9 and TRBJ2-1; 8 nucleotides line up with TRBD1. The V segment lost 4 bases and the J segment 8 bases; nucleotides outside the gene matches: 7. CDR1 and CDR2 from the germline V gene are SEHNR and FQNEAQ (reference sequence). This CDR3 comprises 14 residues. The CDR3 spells CASSSGQGLDEQFF. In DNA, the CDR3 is TGTGCCAGCAGCTCAGGACAGGGATTGGATGAGCAGTTCTTC.

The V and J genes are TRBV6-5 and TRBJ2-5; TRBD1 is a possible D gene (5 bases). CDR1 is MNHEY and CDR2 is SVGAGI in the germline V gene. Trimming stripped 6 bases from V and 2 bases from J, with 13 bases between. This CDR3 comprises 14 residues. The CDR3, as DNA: TGTGCCAGCAGCCCTAGACAGCAGCAAGAGACCCAGTACTTC. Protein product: CASSPRQQQETQYF.

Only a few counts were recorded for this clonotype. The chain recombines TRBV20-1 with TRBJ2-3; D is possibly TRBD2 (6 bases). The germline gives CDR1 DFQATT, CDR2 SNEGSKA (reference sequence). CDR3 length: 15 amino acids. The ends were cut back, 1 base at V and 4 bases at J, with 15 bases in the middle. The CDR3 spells CSARVFSGVADTQYF. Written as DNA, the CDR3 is TGCAGTGCTAGAGTGTTCTCGGGGGTGGCAGATACGCAGTATTTT.

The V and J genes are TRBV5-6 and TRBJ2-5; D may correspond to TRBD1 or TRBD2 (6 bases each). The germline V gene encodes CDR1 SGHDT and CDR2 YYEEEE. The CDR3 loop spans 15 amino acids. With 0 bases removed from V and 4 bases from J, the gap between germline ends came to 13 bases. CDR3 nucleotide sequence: TGTGCCAGCAGCTTGGTATCGGGGGCGGGAGAGACCCAGTACTTC. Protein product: CASSLVSGAGETQYF. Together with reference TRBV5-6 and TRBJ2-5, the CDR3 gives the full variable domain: DAGVTQSPTHLIKTRGQQVTLRCSPKSGHDTVSWYQQALGQGPQFIFQYYEEEERQRGNFPDRFSGHQFPNYSSELNVNALLLGDSALYLCASSLVSGAGETQYFGPGTRLLVL.

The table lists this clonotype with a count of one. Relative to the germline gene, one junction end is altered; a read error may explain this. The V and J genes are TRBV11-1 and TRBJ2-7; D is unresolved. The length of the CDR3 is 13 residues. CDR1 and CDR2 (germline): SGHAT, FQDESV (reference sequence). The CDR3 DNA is TGTGCCTGCAGGACCCCGGGCTGGGACGAGCAGTACTTC. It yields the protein CACRTPGWDEQYF.

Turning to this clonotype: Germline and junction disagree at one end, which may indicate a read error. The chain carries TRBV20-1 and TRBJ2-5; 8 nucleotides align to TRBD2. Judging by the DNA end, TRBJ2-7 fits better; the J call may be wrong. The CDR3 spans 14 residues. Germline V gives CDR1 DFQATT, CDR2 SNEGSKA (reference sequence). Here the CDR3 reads CSTREAGVAYEQYF. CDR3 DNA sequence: TGCAGTACTAGAGAAGCGGGGGTCGCCTACGAGCAGTACTTC.

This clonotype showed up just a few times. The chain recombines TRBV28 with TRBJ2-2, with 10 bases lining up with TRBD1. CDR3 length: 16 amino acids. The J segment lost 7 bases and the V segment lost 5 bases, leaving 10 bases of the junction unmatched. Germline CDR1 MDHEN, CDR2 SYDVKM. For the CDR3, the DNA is TGTGCCAGCAGTCCGGGGACAGGGGTGCGAGGCGGGGAGCTGTTTTTT. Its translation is CASSPGTGVRGGELFF. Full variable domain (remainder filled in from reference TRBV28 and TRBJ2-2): DVKVTQSSRYLVKRTGEKVFLECVQDMDHENMFWYRQDPGLGLRLIYFSYDVKMKEKGDIPEGYSVSREKKERFSLILESASTNQTSMYLCASSPGTGVRGGELFFGEGSRLTVL.

The CDR3 sequence is CASMSYQNYEQYF. CDR3 nucleotides: TGTGCCAGTATGTCATACCAAAACTACGAGCAGTACTTC. The chain has TRBV6-6 and TRBJ2-7; D is uncertain. V shed 9 bases and J shed 3 bases, with 15 bases lying between them. Germline V CDR1 and CDR2: MNHNY, SVGAGI (reference sequence). The CDR3 sequence is 13 residues long.

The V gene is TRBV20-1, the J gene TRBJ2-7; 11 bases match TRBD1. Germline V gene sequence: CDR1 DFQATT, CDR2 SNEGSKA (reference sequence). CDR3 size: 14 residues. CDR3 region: CSGTGGSYSYEQYF. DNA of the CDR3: TGCAGCGGGACAGGGGGATCATACTCCTACGAGCAGTACTTC.

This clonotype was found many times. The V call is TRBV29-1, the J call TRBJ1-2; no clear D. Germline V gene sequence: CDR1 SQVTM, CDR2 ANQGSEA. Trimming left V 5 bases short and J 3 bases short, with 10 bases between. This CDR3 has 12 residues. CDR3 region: CSVSSRYYGYTF. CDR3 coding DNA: TGCAGCGTTTCATCCAGATACTATGGCTACACCTTC.

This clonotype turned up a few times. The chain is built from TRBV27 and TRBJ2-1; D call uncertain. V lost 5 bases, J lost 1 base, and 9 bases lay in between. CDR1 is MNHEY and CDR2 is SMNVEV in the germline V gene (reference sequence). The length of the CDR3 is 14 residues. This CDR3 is CASSRSLSYNEQFF. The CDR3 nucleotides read TGTGCCAGCAGTCGGAGTCTTTCCTACAATGAGCAGTTCTTC.

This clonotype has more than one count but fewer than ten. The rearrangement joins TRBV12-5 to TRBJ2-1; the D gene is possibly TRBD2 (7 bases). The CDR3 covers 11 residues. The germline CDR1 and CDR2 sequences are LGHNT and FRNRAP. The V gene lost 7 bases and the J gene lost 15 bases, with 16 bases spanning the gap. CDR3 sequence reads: CASALGGGGFF. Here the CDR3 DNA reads TGTGCTAGTGCCTTGGGGGGAGGGGGGTTCTTC. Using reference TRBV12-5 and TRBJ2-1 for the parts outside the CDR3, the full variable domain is DARVTQTPRHKVTEMGQEVTMRCQPILGHNTVFWYRQTMMQGLELLAYFRNRAPLDDSGMPKDRFSAEMPDATLATLKIQPSEPRDSAVYFCASALGGGGFFGPGTRLTVL.

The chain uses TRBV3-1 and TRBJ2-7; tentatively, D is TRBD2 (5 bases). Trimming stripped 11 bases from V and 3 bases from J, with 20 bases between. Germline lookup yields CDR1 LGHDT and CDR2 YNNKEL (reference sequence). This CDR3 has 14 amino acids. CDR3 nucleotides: TGTGCCCTTACAAGGGAGCTTAAAAACTACGAGCAGTACTTC. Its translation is CALTRELKNYEQYF.

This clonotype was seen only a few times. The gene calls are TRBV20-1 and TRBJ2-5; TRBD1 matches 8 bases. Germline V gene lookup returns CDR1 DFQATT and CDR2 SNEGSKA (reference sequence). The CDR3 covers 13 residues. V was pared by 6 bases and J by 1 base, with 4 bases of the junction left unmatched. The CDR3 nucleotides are TGCAGTGCGGGAACAGGGGGCCAAGAGACCCAGTACTTC. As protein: CSAGTGGQETQYF.

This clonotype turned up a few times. This chain's CDR3 is CSASRAGQGPNEQYF. The CDR3 DNA follows: TGCAGTGCATCGAGGGCGGGACAGGGGCCCAACGAGCAGTACTTC. V and J are TRBV20-1 and TRBJ2-5; 10 nucleotides agree with TRBD1. Matching the DNA end better, TRBJ2-7 makes the J call doubtful. Germline V lookup: CDR1 DFQATT, CDR2 SNEGSKA (reference sequence). The CDR3 spans 15 residues.

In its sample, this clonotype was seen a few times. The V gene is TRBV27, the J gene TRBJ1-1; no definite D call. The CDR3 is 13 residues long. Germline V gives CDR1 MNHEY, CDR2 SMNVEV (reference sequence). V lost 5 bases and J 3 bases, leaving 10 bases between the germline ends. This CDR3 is CASSNDGYTEAFF. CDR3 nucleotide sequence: TGTGCCAGCAGTAACGACGGATACACTGAAGCTTTCTTT.

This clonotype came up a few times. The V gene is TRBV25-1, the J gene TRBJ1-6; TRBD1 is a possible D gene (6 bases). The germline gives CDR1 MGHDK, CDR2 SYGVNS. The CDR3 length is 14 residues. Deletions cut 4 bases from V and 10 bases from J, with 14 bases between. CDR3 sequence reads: CASSVDSTQSPLHF. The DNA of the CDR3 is TGTGCCAGCAGTGTGGACAGTACTCAGTCACCCCTCCACTTT.

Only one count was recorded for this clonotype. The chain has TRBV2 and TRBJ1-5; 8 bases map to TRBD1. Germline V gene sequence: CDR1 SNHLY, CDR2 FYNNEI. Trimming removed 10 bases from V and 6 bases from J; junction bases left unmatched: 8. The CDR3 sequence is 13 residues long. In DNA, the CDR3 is TGTGCCAACAACCGACAGGGGCGTCAGCCCCAGCATTTT. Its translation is CANNRQGRQPQHF.

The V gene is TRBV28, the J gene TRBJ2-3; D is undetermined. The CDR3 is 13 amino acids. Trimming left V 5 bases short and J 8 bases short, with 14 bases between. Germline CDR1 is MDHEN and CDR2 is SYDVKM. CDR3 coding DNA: TGTGCCAGCAGTGTGGGCCCCGTCGGTACGCAGTATTTT. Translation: CASSVGPVGTQYF.

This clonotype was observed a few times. This CDR3 reads CSAGVGGNLQETQYF. CDR3 nucleotides: TGCAGTGCTGGGGTCGGGGGGAATCTCCAAGAGACCCAGTACTTC. V usage is TRBV20-1 and J usage is TRBJ2-5; 7 bases line up with TRBD2. The V and J ends lost 5 bases and 1 base, in that order; junction bases with no gene match: 10. Germline assignment: CDR1 DFQATT and CDR2 SNEGSKA (reference sequence). This CDR3 is built from 15 residues.